This T cell receptor (beta chain) stems from a study of blood T cell repertoires in COVID-19. Study-wide background: Researchers got acute and convalescent COVID-19 samples from the United States, Italy and Spain. PBMCs, B-cell-depleted T cells, or T cells provided the cDNA or gDNA that made up the material.

Per the original methods: By means of reference gene primer amplification, nucleated cell counts were estimated. This table comes from immunoSEQ multiplex PCR, and its TCRdb copy is limited to in-frame clones, with some not included. V and J calls and clone size come straight from that table; D and trimming were deduced from the DNA. The sample consists of just under 45,000 clones, under 90% of them appearing once. V gave up 3 bases and J gave up 5 bases, with 10 bases separating them. The germline V gene encodes CDR1 LNHDA and CDR2 SQIVND (reference sequence). The CDR3 loop spans 13 amino acids. V usage is TRBV19 and J usage is TRBJ2-5, with D possibly matching TRBD1 (5 bases). This clonotype was obtained from a human donor in a cohort sampled during active COVID-19. Specimen: peripheral blood. Here the CDR3 reads CASSISGAETQYF. As DNA, the CDR3 is TGTGCCAGTAGTATTAGTGGGGCGGAGACCCAGTACTTC.